A selection of T cell receptor beta chains follows, all from one sample in a study of blood T cell repertoires in COVID-19. TCRdb keeps only in-frame clones here, not all; method: immunoSEQ multiplex PCR. The profile shows more than 70,000 clones, approximately 78% of them singletons. Input material: peripheral blood. The source of these receptors is a woman over 75 with active or convalescent COVID-19. CDR3s include the opening cysteine and the closing phenylalanine or tryptophan. The D gene is left open where the match is weak.

v_call	d_call	j_call	cdr3_aa
TRBV2	TRBD1	TRBJ1-2	CASNNRGIGNYGYTF
TRBV12-3/TRBV12-4	TRBD1	TRBJ1-2	CASRGQGFYGYTF
TRBV4-3	-	TRBJ2-3	CASSRSGKADTQYF
TRBV24-1	-	TRBJ2-1	CATSDPGLLYNEQFF
TRBV19	-	TRBJ2-6	CASRAWGANVLTF
TRBV6-5	TRBD1	TRBJ2-5	CASSYSPQGAVETQYF
TRBV4-1	-	TRBJ1-2	CASSQAVPLPNRSSGYTF
TRBV27	-	TRBJ1-5	CASSLWGGGGGQPQHF
TRBV4-3	-	TRBJ1-4	CASSQGQTNEKLFF
TRBV23-1	-	TRBJ1-5	CASSQRGREGPQHF
TRBV5-6	TRBD1	TRBJ1-2	CASSATGTTNYGYTF
TRBV6-4	TRBD1	TRBJ2-6	CASSGVGQGGISGANVLTF
TRBV19	-	TRBJ2-7	CATRSSGTAYEQYF
TRBV5-4	TRBD2	TRBJ2-1	CASSTELAGVFHEQFF
TRBV28	-	TRBJ2-7	CASSPGHLLLYEQYF
TRBV4-3	-	TRBJ1-4	CASSSTSPGGGEKLFF
TRBV6-5	TRBD1	TRBJ2-7	CASRSRTGGPYEQYF
TRBV3-1/TRBV3-2	TRBD1	TRBJ1-2	CASSLGTALSYGYTF
TRBV2	-	TRBJ1-5	CASSVIGRSNQPQHF
TRBV10-2	TRBD2	TRBJ2-5	CASSGVSGVQETQYF
TRBV15	-	TRBJ2-1	CATSLDFYNEQFF
TRBV18	-	TRBJ1-1	CASSGGPNTEAFF
TRBV5-1	TRBD1	TRBJ2-7	CASSGGTGLVNEQYF
TRBV19	-	TRBJ1-4	CASSPRGGAVSEKLFF
TRBV6-1	TRBD1	TRBJ1-2	CASSEGGRGRYGYTF
TRBV6-6	TRBD1	TRBJ1-5	CASSARQGAPNQPQHF
TRBV3-1/TRBV3-2	-	TRBJ1-1	CASSPWAENTEAFF
TRBV19	-	TRBJ2-2	CASSILDTYTGELFF
TRBV12-3/TRBV12-4	-	TRBJ2-5	CASSSQETQYF
TRBV28	TRBD1	TRBJ2-3	CASSLGPGGGTDTQYF
TRBV4-3	-	TRBJ1-1	CASGRRENTEAFF
TRBV7-2	TRBD2	TRBJ2-7	CASSLGAGTSGEQYF
TRBV7-8	TRBD1	TRBJ1-5	CASSLRGTGTYQPQHF
TRBV4-3	-	TRBJ1-1	CASSQEPSGNTEAFF
TRBV6-5	TRBD1	TRBJ1-2	CASSSGQLEGYTF
TRBV21-1	-	TRBJ2-2	CASTRGGLVGGELFF
TRBV7-2	-	TRBJ2-7	CASSLGGQGPSYEQYF
TRBV5-3	TRBD2	TRBJ2-1	CARSSGLAPTFSSYNEQFF
TRBV5-1	TRBD1	TRBJ1-1	CASSLTPGQGLMGNTEAFF
TRBV9	TRBD1	TRBJ2-6	CASSGSGTGVTGANVLTF
TRBV19	-	TRBJ2-5	CASSGSFQETQYF